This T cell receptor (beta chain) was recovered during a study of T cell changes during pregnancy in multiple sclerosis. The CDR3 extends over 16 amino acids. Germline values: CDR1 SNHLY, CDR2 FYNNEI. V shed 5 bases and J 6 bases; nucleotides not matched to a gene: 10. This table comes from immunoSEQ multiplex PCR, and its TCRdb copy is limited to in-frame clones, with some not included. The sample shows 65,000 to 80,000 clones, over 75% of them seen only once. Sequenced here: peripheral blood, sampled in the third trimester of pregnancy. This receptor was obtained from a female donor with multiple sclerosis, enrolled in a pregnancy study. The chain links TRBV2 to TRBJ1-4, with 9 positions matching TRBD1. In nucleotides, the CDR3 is TGTGCCAGCAGTCCACTTAGGGACAGGGTGCATGAAAAACTGTTTTTT. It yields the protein CASSPLRDRVHEKLFF.